Each of the 8 T cell receptor beta chains below was sequenced from the same sample in a study of blood T cell repertoires in COVID-19. The method was immunoSEQ multiplex PCR; TCRdb's version includes in-frame clones alone and lacks a portion of them. The repertoire holds roughly 250,000 clones, roughly four fifths seen once, with less than 5.5% in the top ten. Input material: peripheral blood. Receptor source: a man over 45 with active or convalescent COVID-19.

This chain links TRBV6-1 with TRBJ2-7, with D uncertain. Trimming pared 1 base from V and 12 bases from J, leaving 16 bases between. CDR3 length: 13 residues. Germline values: CDR1 MNHNS, CDR2 SASEGT. The chain's CDR3 is CASSEVSQNTGYF. CDR3 DNA sequence: TGTGCCAGCAGTGAAGTATCGCAGAACACGGGGTACTTC.

CDR3 bases: TGTGCCAGTAGTATAGACAGGCAGACCGGGGAGCTGTTTTTT. Its translation: CASSIDRQTGELFF. The rearrangement joins TRBV19 to TRBJ2-2; D unresolved. Trimming cost V 0 bases and J 5 bases, with 7 bases left between them. Per the germline V gene, CDR1 is LNHDA and CDR2 is SQIVND (reference sequence). The CDR3 spans 14 residues.

This chain uses TRBV9 with TRBJ1-5; 10 bases agree with TRBD1. The CDR3 contains 15 residues. The germline gives CDR1 SGDLS, CDR2 YYNGEE. V was clipped by 5 bases and J by 2 bases; unmatched bases: 4. CDR3 nucleotides: TGTGCCAGCAGTGTCGGGACAGGGGGCAATCAGCCCCAGCATTTT. Encoded protein: CASSVGTGGNQPQHF. The full variable domain, in which reference TRBV9 and TRBJ1-5 provide the parts outside the CDR3, is DSGVTQTPKHLITATGQRVTLRCSPRSGDLSVYWYQQSLDQGLQFLIQYYNGEERAKGNILERFSAQQFPDLHSELNLSSLELGDSALYFCASSVGTGGNQPQHFGDGTRLSIL.

This clone was counted a few times. The genes are TRBV3-1 (or the pseudogene TRBV3-2) and TRBJ1-1, with no clear D. Germline V CDR1 and CDR2: LGHDT, YNNKEL (reference sequence). With 3 bases removed from V and 10 bases from J, the gap between germline ends came to 18 bases. This CDR3 has 14 amino acids. The CDR3 region has the DNA TGTGCCAGCAGCCAGGCGCCGACAACACTGATAGCTTTCTTT. Translation gives CASSQAPTTLIAFF.

The rearrangement uses TRBV9 and TRBJ2-5; 15 nucleotides align to TRBD2. Germline loops: CDR1 SGDLS, CDR2 YYNGEE. J lost 2 bases, V lost 3 bases, and 2 bases had no gene match. This CDR3 comprises 16 residues. Here the CDR3 DNA reads TGTGCCAGCAGCGCCGGGACTAGCGGGGGGCAAGAGACCCAGTACTTC. It yields the protein CASSAGTSGGQETQYF.

The V call is TRBV10-2, the J call TRBJ2-3; 10 bases line up with TRBD2. Trimming cost V 5 bases and J 5 bases; bases outside gene matches: 7. From germline, CDR1 is WSHSY and CDR2 SAAADI. This CDR3 spans 15 amino acids. The CDR3 protein is CASSRAGGPQDTQYF. The CDR3 nucleotides are TGCGCCAGCAGTAGAGCGGGGGGGCCACAAGATACGCAGTATTTT.

V usage is TRBV5-4 and J usage is TRBJ2-3; 7 bases align to TRBD1. The germline gives CDR1 SGHNT, CDR2 YYREEE (reference sequence). Losses at the gene ends were 3 bases for V and 3 bases for J; bases not matched to a gene: 10. The CDR3 length is 16 residues. The CDR3 DNA sequence: TGTGCCAGCAGCTCCCGGACAGGCTACAAAACAGATACGCAGTATTTT. Its translation is CASSSRTGYKTDTQYF. The full variable domain, completed using reference TRBV5-4 and TRBJ2-3, is ETGVTQSPTHLIKTRGQQVTLRCSSQSGHNTVSWYQQALGQGPQFIFQYYREEENGRGNFPPRFSGLQFPNYSSELNVNALELDDSALYLCASSSRTGYKTDTQYFGPGTRLTVL.

This chain connects TRBV30 to TRBJ1-5; D possibly corresponds to TRBD1 (6 bases). This CDR3 is built from 13 residues. V shed 3 bases and J shed 5 bases, with 11 bases lying between them. Germline CDR1 GTSNPN, CDR2 SVGIG (reference sequence). CDR3 amino acids: CAWSDRTHQPQHF. CDR3 DNA: TGTGCCTGGAGCGACAGGACCCATCAGCCCCAGCATTTT.